The 25 T cell receptor beta chains below were found in one sample sequenced in a study of blood T cell repertoires in COVID-19. This table comes from immunoSEQ multiplex PCR, and its TCRdb copy is limited to in-frame clones, with some not included. The sample records 200,000 to 300,000 clones, 84% being singletons. Material: peripheral blood. These TCRs come from a man aged 35 to 55 who had recovered from COVID-19.

V usage is TRBV6-5 and J usage is TRBJ2-7, with TRBD1 matching over 9 bases. J was trimmed by 2 bases and V by 4 bases; bases with no gene match: 6. Germline V lookup: CDR1 MNHEY, CDR2 SVGAGI. This CDR3 spans 15 amino acids. CDR3 loop: CASSSGQGRTYEQYF. The DNA of the CDR3 is TGTGCCAGCAGTTCTGGACAGGGGCGTACCTACGAGCAGTACTTC.

This sequence joins TRBV4-1 and TRBJ2-4, with TRBD1 matching 9 bases. The trim removed 4 bases at V and 4 bases at J, leaving 2 bases unmatched. This CDR3 has 14 amino acids. The germline V gene has CDR1 MGHRA and CDR2 YSYEKL. The chain's CDR3 is CASSLGTGKNIQYF. CDR3 coding DNA: TGCGCCAGCAGCCTGGGGACAGGGAAAAACATTCAGTACTTC.

The genes are TRBV11-3 and TRBJ2-7; tentative D call: TRBD2 (5 bases). The ends were cut back, 1 base at V and 0 bases at J, with 13 bases in the middle. The CDR3 length is 16 residues. Germline V gene data show CDR1 as SGHNT and CDR2 as YENEEA. CDR3 loop: CASSLGPTGSSYEQYF. In DNA, the CDR3 is TGTGCCAGCAGCTTAGGCCCGACGGGAAGCTCCTACGAGCAGTACTTC.

The genes are TRBV25-1 and TRBJ2-1; D gene uncertain. CDR3 length: 15 amino acids. Per germline, CDR1 MGHDK and CDR2 SYGVNS. V was shortened by 0 bases and J by 0 bases, with 6 bases between the two germline ends. This CDR3 is CASSEYGSSYNEQFF. In nucleotides, the CDR3 is TGTGCCAGCAGTGAATACGGTAGCTCCTACAATGAGCAGTTCTTC.

The chain employs TRBV11-3 and TRBJ2-3; TRBD2 matches 12 bases. The CDR3 runs 17 residues. Trimming at V came to 5 bases and at J to 3 bases, leaving 9 bases not matched to a gene. Germline-derived CDR1 and CDR2 are SGHNT and YENEEA. The CDR3 loop is CASSPGLAGRFTDTQYF. The DNA of the CDR3 is TGTGCCAGCAGCCCCGGACTAGCGGGACGGTTTACAGATACGCAGTATTTT.

V and J are TRBV12-3 or TRBV12-4 and TRBJ2-7, with D uncertain. The V and J ends lost 5 bases and 5 bases respectively, with 7 bases between them. There are 11 residues in the CDR3. CDR3 region: CASSLLHEQYF. The CDR3 bases are TGTGCCAGCAGTCTACTACACGAGCAGTACTTC.

This clone appeared once. V and J are TRBV3-1 (or the pseudogene TRBV3-2) and TRBJ2-7; TRBD1 matches 9 bases. The CDR3 contains 15 residues. From germline, CDR1 is LGHDT and CDR2 YNNKEL (reference sequence). Trimming cost V 4 bases and J 4 bases; bases outside gene matches: 8. CDR3 sequence reads: CASSPAGTGMYEQYF. The DNA for the CDR3 is TGTGCCAGCAGCCCGGCCGGGACAGGGATGTACGAGCAGTACTTC.

The chain employs TRBV10-2 and TRBJ2-5; TRBD1 matches at 7 bases. Germline CDR1 and CDR2: WSHSY and SAAADI. The CDR3 length is 18 residues. Germline trimming cut 3 bases from V and 4 bases from J; bases unmatched to any gene: 17. Here the CDR3 reads CASSDSGLTGFFVETQYF. CDR3 nucleotides: TGCGCCAGCAGTGATTCAGGGTTGACAGGGTTTTTTGTAGAGACCCAGTACTTC.

CDR3 region: CASSLGQGTDTQYF. The CDR3 bases are TGTGCCAGCAGCCTTGGGCAGGGAACAGATACGCAGTATTTT. The chain has TRBV9 and TRBJ2-3; possibly TRBD1 for D (5 bases). V was clipped by 4 bases and J by 3 bases, with 12 bases between them. Germline-derived CDR1 and CDR2 are SGDLS and YYNGEE. The CDR3 has 14 residues.

J is TRBJ2-1 and V is TRBV5-1; 8 bases align to TRBD1. Germline V CDR1 and CDR2: SGHRS, YFSETQ. J was trimmed by 1 base and V by 2 bases; bases with no gene match: 5. The CDR3 totals 16 residues. Here the CDR3 reads CASSFQTGASYNEQFF. CDR3 nucleotides: TGCGCCAGCAGCTTCCAGACAGGGGCGTCCTACAATGAGCAGTTCTTC.

This clone was seen once. The rearrangement joins TRBV7-2 to TRBJ2-5, with 9 bases matching TRBD1. V trimming: 3 bases; J trimming: 6 bases; junction bases outside the gene matches: 8. The CDR3 contains 15 residues. In germline, CDR1 is SGHTA, CDR2 FQGNSA. The CDR3 DNA reads TGTGCCAGCAGCTTGGGACAGGGTTTAGGGCAGACCCAGTACTTC. It yields the protein CASSLGQGLGQTQYF.

This clone was seen once. The V gene is TRBV9, the J gene TRBJ1-5; no definite D call. V dropped 0 bases and J dropped 3 bases, with 7 bases sitting between them. Germline-derived CDR1 and CDR2 are SGDLS and YYNGEE. CDR3 size: 14 residues. The CDR3 loop reads CASSVGVDNQPQHF. For the CDR3, the DNA is TGTGCCAGCAGCGTAGGAGTAGACAATCAGCCCCAGCATTTT.

This clone was observed a handful of times. The chain is built from TRBV21-1 and TRBJ1-1; TRBD1, as called in the table, went unchecked against the DNA. TRBV21-1 is a pseudogene. CDR3 length: 15 amino acids. The CDR3 here is CASSTGQGKNTEAFF. Here the CDR3 DNA reads TGTGCCAGCAGCACAGGACAGGGGAAGAACACTGAAGCTTTCTTT.

This clone showed up just a few times. The CDR3 loop is CASSQDPLANTGELFF. CDR3 DNA sequence: TGCGCCAGCAGCCAAGATCCCCTAGCAAACACCGGGGAGCTGTTTTTT. This chain uses TRBV4-3 with TRBJ2-2; tentative D call: TRBD2 (5 bases). The CDR3 has 16 amino acids. V was trimmed by 0 bases and J by 2 bases, leaving 10 bases between them. The V gene's germline CDR1 is LGHNA and CDR2 YSLEER.

This rearrangement joins TRBV3-1 (or the pseudogene TRBV3-2) to TRBJ2-3, with D possibly matching TRBD2 (6 bases). The CDR3 length is 15 residues. In germline, CDR1 is LGHDT, CDR2 YNNKEL (reference sequence). V dropped 4 bases and J dropped 0 bases, with 11 bases sitting between them. This CDR3 is CASSRPGLSTDTQYF. In DNA, the CDR3 is TGTGCCAGCAGCCGTCCGGGACTGAGCACAGATACGCAGTATTTT.

Regarding this clone: One end of the junction fails to match germline, which may point to a read error. The rearrangement uses TRBV7-9 and TRBJ1-1, with D unresolved. Germline V gene sequence: CDR1 SEHNR, CDR2 FQNEAQ (reference sequence). The CDR3 has 14 residues. This CDR3 is CASSSDTLKTEAFF. CDR3 DNA: TGTGCCAGCAGCTCTGACACCCTGAAGACTGAAGCTTTCTTT. Combining the CDR3 with reference TRBV7-9 and TRBJ1-1 gives the whole variable domain DTGVSQNPRHKITKRGQNVTFRCDPISEHNRLYWYRQTLGQGPEFLTYFQNEAQLEKSRLLSDRFSAERPKGSFSTLEIQRTEQGDSAMYLCASSSDTLKTEAFFGQGTRLTVV.

This rearrangement joins TRBV6-2 or TRBV6-3 to TRBJ2-6; 7 bases are shared with TRBD1. This CDR3 has 14 residues. The ends lost 5 bases at V and 4 bases at J; junction bases unmatched: 2. Germline CDR1 MNHEY, CDR2 SVGEGT. The CDR3 region is CASSTGAGANVLTF. The DNA for the CDR3 is TGTGCCAGCAGTACAGGGGCCGGGGCCAACGTCCTGACTTTC.

In this sample, this clone turned up once. The V and J genes are TRBV5-6 and TRBJ2-7, with D perhaps matching TRBD1 (5 bases). V was cut by 4 bases and J by 6 bases, with 17 bases left in between. Germline CDR1 reads SGHDT; CDR2 reads YYEEEE. The CDR3 is made up of 14 amino acids. CDR3 loop: CASSPLQEMGEQYF. Written as DNA, the CDR3 is TGTGCCAGCAGCCCCCTACAGGAAATGGGCGAGCAGTACTTC.

The genes are TRBV7-2 and TRBJ2-7; 7 bases map to TRBD2. Germline V gene data show CDR1 as SGHTA and CDR2 as FQGNSA. The CDR3 runs to 17 residues. Trimming took 2 bases from V and 1 from J; bases not matched to a gene: 11. CDR3 nucleotides: TGTGCCAGCAGCTTACAGCCTAGCGGCCCCCTTTCCTACGAGCAGTACTTC. It is translated as CASSLQPSGPLSYEQYF.

This clone was seen just once. The chain has TRBV19 and TRBJ1-1; TRBD1 might be the D (6 bases). The CDR3 spans 16 residues. V lost 4 bases, J lost 1 base, and 16 bases lay in between. Germline V gives CDR1 LNHDA, CDR2 SQIVND (reference sequence). CDR3 residues: CASSTARWGRNTEAFF. The CDR3 DNA reads TGTGCCAGTAGTACGGCGCGGTGGGGGCGGAACACTGAAGCTTTCTTT.

The rearrangement links TRBV30 to TRBJ2-7; TRBD1 matches 9 bases. The germline CDR1 and CDR2 sequences are GTSNPN and SVGIG (reference sequence). Trimming took 5 bases from V and 1 from J; bases not matched to a gene: 6. CDR3 length: 14 amino acids. CDR3 DNA: TGTGCCTGGGCCTTGGACAGGGGTTCCTACGAGCAGTACTTC. Protein sequence: CAWALDRGSYEQYF.

This chain joins TRBV6-7 and TRBJ2-5; D might be TRBD1 (5 bases). TRBV6-7 is an open reading frame, and its role is uncertain. This CDR3 has 14 amino acids. The ends were cut back, 7 bases at V and 1 base at J, with 13 bases in the middle. This chain's CDR3 is CASTPAGFQETQYF. CDR3 in DNA: TGTGCCAGCACCCCCGCAGGGTTCCAAGAGACCCAGTACTTC.

This clone appeared once. Within the sample, other DNA sequences also encode this same CDR3. The chain uses TRBV29-1 and TRBJ2-3, with D tentatively TRBD2 (5 bases). The V gene's germline CDR1 is SQVTM and CDR2 ANQGSEA. V gave up 3 bases and J gave up 0 bases, with 7 bases separating them. This CDR3 has 13 residues. The CDR3 reads CSVEGGSTDTQYF. The CDR3 nucleotides read TGCAGCGTTGAGGGCGGGAGCACAGATACGCAGTATTTT.

The chain joins TRBV12-5 to TRBJ1-1, with D perhaps TRBD1 (5 bases). Germline V gene lookup returns CDR1 LGHNT and CDR2 FRNRAP. This CDR3 has 12 amino acids. V was clipped by 6 bases and J by 3 bases, with 8 bases between them. In nucleotides, the CDR3 is TGTGCTAGTGGCTGGGGGGACACTGAAGCTTTCTTT. Its protein product is CASGWGDTEAFF.

The J gene is TRBJ1-4, the V gene TRBV11-2, with D perhaps TRBD1 (5 bases). Germline V CDR1 and CDR2: SGHAT, FQNNGV. The CDR3 runs to 15 residues. V shed 5 bases and J shed 7 bases, with 17 bases lying between them. CDR3 bases: TGTGCCAGCAGCGCGGCCGGGCAGGGTGGTGAAAAACTGTTTTTT. It yields the protein CASSAAGQGGEKLFF.